Presented here are 27 T cell receptor beta chains from one specimen sequenced in a study of shared T cell receptors in the human thymus. Produced via immunoSEQ multiplex PCR; TCRdb's table is partial and in-frame only. The profile covers hundreds of thousands of clones, with roughly 94% appearing a single time and about 0.02% taken by the ten largest. Sequenced sample: thymocytes. These receptor sequences come from a human donor.

This clone appeared a single time. The V gene is TRBV4-1, the J gene TRBJ1-1; 8 bases fit TRBD1. From germline, CDR1 is MGHRA and CDR2 YSYEKL. CDR3 length equals 18 residues. V lost 0 bases, J lost 3 bases, and 12 bases stayed unmatched. The CDR3 bases are TGCGCCAGCAGCCAAGATCAGGGGGCAGGGAGAGGGGACACTGAAGCTTTCTTT. Its translation is CASSQDQGAGRGDTEAFF.

J is TRBJ1-1 and V is TRBV10-2, with D possibly being TRBD1 (5 bases). V was trimmed by 11 bases and J by 1 base, leaving 11 bases between them. The V gene's germline CDR1 is WSHSY and CDR2 SAAADI. This CDR3 spans 12 amino acids. CDR3 in DNA: TGCGCCGCCTTCAGGGAGAACACTGAAGCTTTCTTT. Encoded protein: CAAFRENTEAFF.

The chain has TRBV9 and TRBJ2-5; 10 positions agree with TRBD2. Germline V gene sequence: CDR1 SGDLS, CDR2 YYNGEE. The CDR3 consists of 18 residues. Unmatched junction bases numbered 9, after V lost 0 bases and J lost 1 base. The CDR3 sequence: CASSVGLWASGSQETQYF. The CDR3 DNA follows: TGTGCCAGCAGCGTAGGCCTTTGGGCTAGCGGGAGCCAAGAGACCCAGTACTTC.

The chain combines TRBV28 with TRBJ2-2; unclear D gene. There are 13 residues in the CDR3. From germline, CDR1 is MDHEN and CDR2 SYDVKM. CDR3 sequence: CAPRSSSTGELFF. The CDR3 DNA follows: TGTGCACCGAGGAGTTCGTCCACCGGGGAGCTGTTTTTT.

The V and J genes are TRBV4-1 and TRBJ1-3; D is ambiguous. Trimming cost V 1 base and J 3 bases, with 10 bases left between them. This CDR3 spans 15 amino acids. Germline-derived CDR1 and CDR2 are MGHRA and YSYEKL. CDR3 in amino acids: CASSQGEGCGNTIYF. The CDR3 DNA sequence: TGCGCCAGCAGCCAAGGAGAGGGCTGTGGAAACACCATATATTTT.

The genes are TRBV4-1 and TRBJ2-1, with 8 bases that match TRBD2. The junction had 7 bases not matched to a gene; V was cut back by 0 bases and J by 9 bases. Germline-derived CDR1 and CDR2 are MGHRA and YSYEKL. This CDR3 is built from 15 residues. DNA of the CDR3: TGCGCCAGCAGCCAAGAAGGCCGGGAGGGACCTGAGCAGTTCTTC. It is translated as CASSQEGREGPEQFF.

This chain connects TRBV4-1 to TRBJ2-1; 13 nucleotides agree with TRBD2. Germline V lookup: CDR1 MGHRA, CDR2 YSYEKL. CDR3 length: 18 amino acids. The junction had 6 bases not matched to a gene; V was cut back by 4 bases and J by 0 bases. CDR3: CASSLQGLAGSSYNEQFF. The CDR3 nucleotides read TGCGCCAGCAGCCTACAGGGACTAGCGGGGAGCTCCTACAATGAGCAGTTCTTC.

V gene TRBV7-9 combines with J gene TRBJ1-2, with D hard to call. V was shortened by 2 bases and J by 12 bases, with 1 base between the two germline ends. The CDR3 loop spans 8 amino acids. CDR1 and CDR2 (germline): SEHNR, FQNEAQ (reference sequence). CDR3 amino acids: CASSLHTF. The CDR3 DNA follows: TGTGCCAGCAGCTTACACACCTTC.

V gene TRBV15 combines with J gene TRBJ2-7; D possibly corresponds to TRBD1 (6 bases). The germline V and J ends were trimmed by 9 bases and 4 bases, with 10 bases remaining between them. CDR3 length: 11 residues. Germline V gene sequence: CDR1 LNHNV, CDR2 YYDKDF (reference sequence). This CDR3 is CATGTFYEQYF. CDR3 bases: TGTGCCACTGGGACATTTTACGAGCAGTACTTC.

The sample holds a few counts of this clone. The CDR3 nucleotides read TGTGCCAGCAGTACCCGGGGGCAGGATGAAAAACTGTTTTTT. This translates into CASSTRGQDEKLFF. This rearrangement joins TRBV6-5 to TRBJ1-4; possibly TRBD1 for D (6 bases). Trimming shortened V by 5 bases and J by 6 bases, and 13 bases separated the two germline ends. The CDR3 loop spans 14 amino acids. Germline V lookup: CDR1 MNHEY, CDR2 SVGAGI.

This rearrangement joins TRBV20-1 to TRBJ2-7; no definite D call. The V gene's germline CDR1 is DFQATT and CDR2 SNEGSKA (reference sequence). CDR3 size: 11 residues. Trimming stripped 3 bases from V and 6 bases from J, with 9 bases between. The CDR3 coding sequence is TGCAGTGCTAGTAGAGGCCGCGAGCAGTACTTC. Encoded protein: CSASRGREQYF.

The chain uses TRBV4-1 and TRBJ2-1, with D maybe TRBD1 (6 bases). CDR3 length: 16 amino acids. The germline V and J ends were trimmed by 5 bases and 1 base, with 15 bases remaining between them. Germline CDR1 reads MGHRA; CDR2 reads YSYEKL. The CDR3 region has the DNA TGCGCCAGCAGCGCCCACAGGGCCCAATCCTACAATGAGCAGTTCTTC. It is translated as CASSAHRAQSYNEQFF.

This clone was seen only once. CDR3 DNA sequence: TGTGCCAGCAGTAGAGTACAGGGCCACTCCTACGAGCAGTACTTC. This translates into CASSRVQGHSYEQYF. This sequence joins TRBV27 and TRBJ2-7; tentative D call: TRBD1 (6 bases). The CDR3 sequence is 15 residues long. V was cut by 5 bases and J by 0 bases, with 14 bases left in between. Looked up from germline, CDR1 is MNHEY and CDR2 is SMNVEV (reference sequence).

V usage is TRBV5-6 and J usage is TRBJ2-1; the D call may be TRBD1 or TRBD2 (5 bases each). The CDR3 has 14 amino acids. Germline CDR1 SGHDT, CDR2 YYEEEE. With 3 bases removed from V and 10 bases from J, the gap between germline ends came to 17 bases. Here the CDR3 DNA reads TGTGCCAGCAGCTCGGGGCAGGGTGCCGGGGAGCAGTTCTTC. Protein: CASSSGQGAGEQFF. The entire variable domain, with the rest obtained from reference TRBV5-6 and TRBJ2-1, is as follows: DAGVTQSPTHLIKTRGQQVTLRCSPKSGHDTVSWYQQALGQGPQFIFQYYEEEERQRGNFPDRFSGHQFPNYSSELNVNALLLGDSALYLCASSSGQGAGEQFFGPGTRLTVL.

The V and J genes are TRBV28 and TRBJ1-2; D is possibly TRBD1 (5 bases). The CDR3 totals 13 residues. The V and J ends lost 7 bases and 7 bases respectively, with 16 bases between them. Looked up from germline, CDR1 is MDHEN and CDR2 is SYDVKM. The CDR3 spells CASTQTESSGYTF. The CDR3 DNA sequence: TGTGCCAGCACCCAGACAGAGAGCTCTGGCTACACCTTC.

The chain combines TRBV4-1 with TRBJ2-1; 10 bases are shared with TRBD1. Germline V CDR1 and CDR2: MGHRA, YSYEKL. V trimming: 1 base; J trimming: 7 bases; junction bases outside the gene matches: 10. The CDR3 consists of 17 residues. The CDR3 bases are TGCGCCAGCAGCCAAGTGGGAGACAGGGGGCAGGAAAATGAGCAGTTCTTC. Its protein is CASSQVGDRGQENEQFF.

V usage is TRBV9 and J usage is TRBJ2-6; tentatively, D is TRBD1 (6 bases). The length of the CDR3 is 19 residues. The germline V gene encodes CDR1 SGDLS and CDR2 YYNGEE. Between the trimmed V and J ends, which lost 1 base and 0 bases, there was a span of 17 bases. CDR3 sequence (DNA): TGTGCCAGCAGCGTAAAAGAGGGGGAGTTCCCCTCTGGGGCCAACGTCCTGACTTTC. As protein: CASSVKEGEFPSGANVLTF.

Only one count was recorded for this clone. The rearrangement links TRBV5-6 to TRBJ2-7; 8 bases align to TRBD1. With V trimmed by 3 bases and J by 5 bases, 7 bases remained unmatched. CDR3 length: 14 amino acids. Germline assignment: CDR1 SGHDT and CDR2 YYEEEE. CDR3 nucleotides: TGTGCCAGCAGCTCCAGGACAGGGTACCACGAGCAGTACTTC. Encoded protein: CASSSRTGYHEQYF. Looking up the rest from reference TRBV5-6 and TRBJ2-7 gives the full variable domain: DAGVTQSPTHLIKTRGQQVTLRCSPKSGHDTVSWYQQALGQGPQFIFQYYEEEERQRGNFPDRFSGHQFPNYSSELNVNALLLGDSALYLCASSSRTGYHEQYFGPGTRLTVT.

The V gene is TRBV19, the J gene TRBJ1-2; no clear D gene. In germline, CDR1 is LNHDA, CDR2 SQIVND (reference sequence). The CDR3 has 14 amino acids. Trimming removed 8 bases from V and 5 bases from J, with 18 bases in between. Here the CDR3 reads CASGREGRIYGYTF. The CDR3 coding sequence is TGTGCCAGTGGTCGGGAGGGCAGGATTTATGGCTACACCTTC.

Only one count was recorded for this clone. This chain connects TRBV12-5 to TRBJ2-1; TRBD1 matches 9 bases. The CDR3 has 13 amino acids. Trimming at V came to 9 bases and at J to 7 bases, leaving 7 bases not matched to a gene. Looked up from germline, CDR1 is LGHNT and CDR2 is FRNRAP. Here the CDR3 DNA reads TGTGCTAGAGTCGGACAGGGGAGGAATGAGCAGTTCTTC. Translated: CARVGQGRNEQFF.

The V call is TRBV7-7, the J call TRBJ1-2, with 7 bases matching TRBD1. V lost 4 bases to trimming and J lost 3 bases; unmatched junction nucleotides: 5. The CDR3 runs to 14 residues. Germline V gene sequence: CDR1 SSHAT, CDR2 FNYEAQ (reference sequence). CDR3 DNA sequence: TGTGCCAGCAGCTCCCGAACAGGGGACTATGGCTACACCTTC. Residues: CASSSRTGDYGYTF.

The chain couples TRBV7-4 to TRBJ1-1; 10 bases map to TRBD1. The CDR3 runs 17 residues. V shed 3 bases, J shed 0 bases, and the junction held 7 bases outside the gene matches. CDR1 and CDR2 from the germline V gene are SGHVT and SQSDAQ. The CDR3 reads CASSFPGQGKMNTEAFF. CDR3 in DNA: TGTGCCAGCAGCTTCCCGGGACAGGGGAAGATGAACACTGAAGCTTTCTTT.

The V and J genes are TRBV27 and TRBJ2-2; a possible D gene is TRBD2 (6 bases). V lost 5 bases to trimming and J lost 4 bases, with 11 bases between them. Germline CDR1 MNHEY, CDR2 SMNVEV (reference sequence). The CDR3 loop spans 14 amino acids. The CDR3 DNA sequence: TGTGCCAGCAGTATGGGACTCTTCACCGGGGAGCTGTTTTTT. It translates to CASSMGLFTGELFF.

The chain links TRBV5-3 to TRBJ1-5; 8 nucleotides match TRBD1. TRBV5-3 is an open reading frame, and its role is uncertain. With 0 bases clipped from V and 3 bases from J, the junction kept 2 bases outside the gene matches. The CDR3 has 15 residues. The CDR3 DNA is TGTGCCAGAAGCTTGGGGCAGGGGGCCAATCAGCCCCAGCATTTT. The encoded protein is CARSLGQGANQPQHF.

This chain connects TRBV7-2 to TRBJ2-7; TRBD2 aligns across 10 bases. V shed 5 bases, J shed 0 bases, and the junction held 13 bases outside the gene matches. Per germline, CDR1 SGHTA and CDR2 FQGNSA. CDR3 length: 18 residues. This chain's CDR3 is CASSPHSTSGTHSYEQYF. CDR3 DNA: TGTGCCAGCAGCCCCCACTCCACTAGCGGGACCCACTCCTACGAGCAGTACTTC.

The rearrangement uses TRBV7-2 and TRBJ2-7; D gene ambiguous. The ends were cut back, 7 bases at V and 2 bases at J, with 9 bases in the middle. This CDR3 is 12 amino acids long. The germline V gene has CDR1 SGHTA and CDR2 FQGNSA. As DNA, the CDR3 is TGTGCCAGCAACGTATCAGCCTACGAGCAGTACTTC. Protein product: CASNVSAYEQYF.

This clone was seen a single time. CDR3 region: CASKLQGDQYF. The CDR3 nucleotides are TGTGCCAGCAAGCTCCAGGGGGACCAGTACTTC. The J gene is TRBJ2-7, the V gene TRBV5-6; 7 bases line up with TRBD1. The CDR3 runs to 11 residues. V shed 6 bases and J 10 bases; nucleotides not matched to a gene: 7. Germline CDR1 reads SGHDT; CDR2 reads YYEEEE.